This T cell receptor beta chain is drawn from a study of blood T cells in healthy people across ages. The second PCR ran about 6 to 11 cycles with a sample-barcoded 5' primer and J-beta primers. TCRdb itself ran the 5' RACE reads through MiXCR, one entry per CDR3 protein. This table has about 1.4 million distinct CDR3 sequences, around 59% appearing once. The sequence was collected from a man younger than 30 in good health. Specimen: blood.

This chain's CDR3 is CSVGRAVNTEAFF. The CDR3 coding sequence is TGCAGCGTCGGCCGGGCCGTGAACACTGAAGCTTTCTTT. V is TRBV29-1 and J is TRBJ1-1; D unresolved. Germline V gives CDR1 SQVTM, CDR2 ANQGSEA. V was trimmed by 6 bases and J by 0 bases, leaving 11 bases between them. The CDR3 runs 13 residues.